This T cell receptor beta chain was obtained from a study of blood T cells in healthy people across ages (dated by TCRdb to between 2015 and 2017). For context, the study as a whole: In model experiments, template switching captured about one uniquely barcoded TCR beta cDNA molecule for every two T cells. The donors were divided into four age groups: young (average around 17 years), middle-aged (about 39), aged (roughly 66) and long-lived (roughly 88). The study analyzed two additional independent replicas of 1 million unique cDNA reads from the same blood draw for two donors, one aged 18 to 30 and one aged 80 or older. To avoid experimental bias, donors of different ages were distributed randomly across sequencing lanes. The study measured age-related changes in TCR beta repertoire diversity using deep sequencing normalized with unique cDNA molecular identifiers. Overall results and qualifications from the work: Compared with the aged group, the long-lived group had more naive CD4+ T cells, fewer expanded clones and increased TCR diversity, suggesting age selection. The percentage of naive T cells measured by flow cytometry correlated strongly with observed TCR beta diversity. Total diversity estimates from one million sequenced T cells were considered lower bounds and underestimates. Observed TCR beta diversity per million T cells fell roughly linearly with age, and a significant reduction was already apparent by age roughly 40. The CMV infection status of donors was not known, potentially confounding age-related changes in expanded clonotypes. Bulk unsorted PBMC profiling prevented conclusive comparison of naive and antigen-experienced compartments.

The library was produced with 5' RACE. A second PCR of roughly 7 to 11 cycles was performed with a sample-barcoded 5' primer and a J-beta primer mix. Each TCR beta cDNA molecule received a unique molecular identifier from a template-switch 5' adaptor carrying 12 random nucleotides. Each sample yielded at least 2.5 million CDR3-containing paired-end reads. All of the RNA was converted into first-strand cDNA using the Mint cDNA synthesis kit, with a TRBC-specific oligonucleotide serving as the primer. After uracil-DNA glycosylase treatment, a first 18-cycle PCR used universal primers M1SS and BC2_uni_R on all cDNA. Per the authors' processing: Each sample was normalized by randomly selecting 1 million high-quality reads, each carrying a distinct molecular identifier. Reads with shared molecular identifiers were discarded instead of being binned into consensus sequences. MiTCR, with a Q25 quality threshold and the strictest error-elimination algorithm, was used for CDR3 identification, clonotype clustering and error correction. A nonparametric unseen species model using Euler transformation provided a lower-bound estimate of total TCR beta diversity. TCRdb handled the public reads itself, with Q25 trimming in fastp and clone calling in MiXCR, and kept productive beta chains. Merged by CDR3 protein, the rows form single entries marked with the most common genes and DNA. The V and J calls and clone size are TCRdb's, not the authors'. In all, the sample holds roughly 1.9 million distinct CDR3 sequences, and about two fifths of those were seen once. The ten largest clones represent roughly 24% of the sample.

On this clonotype: Its antigen remains unidentified. Base quality data are lacking; no much larger clone is found one base away.

The junction carries 13 bases between V and J, which are trimmed by 6 bases and 2 bases respectively. Taken from cysteine to phenylalanine, the CDR3 has 14 residues. Left in the record is the CDR3 DNA by itself, 42 bases read in frame from the first base. Per the germline V gene, ENHRY is the CDR1 and SYGVKD is the CDR2. Systemically healthy Caucasian individuals from Russia, roughly 40 in total and aged about 6 to 100 years, were included as donors. Each donor gave ten milliliters of peripheral blood, collected into EDTA-treated Vacutainer tubes. PBMCs were isolated by Ficoll-Paque density-gradient centrifugation, with at least 6 million obtained per sample. Trizol reagent was used to extract total RNA from PBMCs, with at least 5 micrograms per sample. The percentages of naive CD45RAhigh/CD27high T cells were determined by flow cytometry on a PBMC aliquot from every donor.

The source material was blood. This sequence was found in a human donor in good health. This sequence uses TRBV10-3 and TRBJ2-5; a weak D assignment points to TRBD2 (6 bases agree). The DNA sequence is as follows: TGTGCCATCAGCGTAGGGCGGGGTCAAGAGACCCAGTACTTC. The encoded protein is CAISVGRGQETQYF.